The clone carrying this T cell receptor beta chain was seen repeatedly, ten times or more. Its antigen is still unknown. This entry comes from a study of identical twins. Whole-study findings and limits: The more abundant beta clonotypes in cord blood had fewer insertions, and memory repertoires did not show this. Weaker excess sharing between twins was seen in beta out-of-frame sequences.

cDNA molecules carried unique molecular identifiers, and template switching added a universal primer site. MiXCR, run by TCRdb on the 5' RACE reads, gives a single entry per CDR3 protein. In the table there are just over 450,000 distinct CDR3 sequences, approximately 14% of which are singletons. This CDR3 contains 14 residues. V lost 4 bases, J lost 2 bases, and 12 bases lay in between. Germline CDR1 SGDLS, CDR2 YYNGEE. This same sample was also part of a study on yellow fever vaccine responses in identical twins.

Material for sequencing was CD4+ T cells sorted from blood. The chain joins TRBV9 to TRBJ2-5, with D hard to call. The origin of this receptor is a woman between 18 and 29 years old in good health. The CDR3 coding sequence is TGTGCCAGCAGCCCCAACTTGGGTCAAGAGACCCAGTACTTC. This gives the protein CASSPNLGQETQYF.